Given below is one T cell receptor beta chain in context. The target of this receptor is not known. The record has no base qualities; no much larger clone is one base away. Trimming leaves V shorter by 0 bases and J shorter by 3 bases, with the junction holding 1 base beyond the gene matches. Reading the germline V gene gives CDR1 SGHTA and CDR2 FQGTGA. The CDR3 goes from the cysteine to the phenylalanine over 15 residues. Just the 45-base CDR3 DNA is kept, in frame starting at base 1. To prepare the library, the immunoSEQ multiplex PCR assay was applied. For the multiplex PCR, a mixture combining 60 forward primers for TCR Vbeta segments and 13 reverse primers for TCR Jbeta segments was used. Amplification of the CDR3 region of rearranged TCR beta genes was performed with a multiplex PCR assay on genomic DNA. On the Illumina HiSeq System, the amplified TCR beta libraries were sequenced as 87-base-pair reads. In the authors' own workflow: A later analysis tallied some 79 million unique TCR beta chains across the 700 or so repertoires, and 10 million to 11 million of those chains were shared by two or more donors. Raw reads were error-corrected and collapsed into unique sequences with a nearest-neighbor algorithm that merged closely related sequences to remove PCR and sequencing errors. Alignment of CDR3 sequences to IMGT reference sequences was used to assign V, D and J gene segments. Each retained sequence needed at least a six-nucleotide match to both a V gene segment and a J gene segment. A rearrangement was called productive if the CDR3 had no stop codons and remained in frame with V and J, and every other rearrangement was called non-productive. Following IMGT convention, CDR3 was defined as the stretch from the second conserved V-encoded cysteine to the conserved J-encoded phenylalanine. In an earlier analysis of roughly 610 of the donors, sequences lacking an unambiguous match to a single V gene segment were excluded. An earlier analysis of 587 of the donors classified V segments as functional when productive rearrangements were above 56.7% and as segregating when the standard deviation between donors was above 5%. A statistical classification framework was developed to diagnose cytomegalovirus status using the catalog of TCR beta chain sequences. In a later analysis, V and J genes were assigned by comparing TCR nucleotide sequences against IMGT/GENE-DB human TR gene sequences. A later analysis assigned CDR3 sequences and most-parsimonious VDJ recombination scenarios with the TCRdist pipeline. In a later analysis, each TCR beta chain was defined by its CDR3 amino acid sequence together with its V-gene family, and reads without a unique V-gene family were excluded. In a later analysis, some 600 highly shared, low-generation-probability nucleotide sequences were removed to address suspected cross-contamination and a sequencing artifact. In a later analysis, a clonal expansion index for each public chain was calculated from normalized within-repertoire ranks of inferred template counts. In a later analysis, generation probabilities were computed with a VDJ recombination model fitted to out-of-frame rearrangements, and the resulting probabilities were checked against IGoR. In a later analysis, hypergeometric tests were used to score TCR-TCR, TCR-HLA and TCR-CMV co-occurrence, with a repertoire-size bias correction applied to TCR pairs. False discovery rates were estimated in a later analysis by permuting HLA or CMV assignments 20 times. A later analysis grouped co-occurring TCRs with DBSCAN, adding TCRdist sequence similarity when clustering within HLA-allele-positive subsets. Repertoires with fewer than 30,000 or more than 120,000 public chains, plus five repertoires with anomalous nucleotide sharing, were excluded from co-occurrence clustering. TCRdb mirrors the immuneACCESS table, restricted to in-frame sequences. Some clones are absent from its copies; in checked studies, under half trace to an unresolved V gene, and the reason for the others is unknown. That table furnishes V, J and clone size, whereas the DNA furnished D and trimming. This sample lists some 180,000 clones; over 70% were detected once. 3.7% of the sample is taken by the ten largest.

The cohort comprised 670 or so healthy bone marrow donors. Cohort members were all nominally healthy when sampled, although unrecorded immune exposures were likely present. The donor tested CMV seropositive and was one of the 289 seropositive cohort members. Each donor provided a peripheral blood sample, and peripheral blood mononuclear cells were used for TCR beta sequencing. Genomic DNA extraction from the blood cell samples was performed with the Qiagen DNeasy Blood Extraction Kit. The data derive from a study of cytomegalovirus exposure and HLA in healthy donors (dated by TCRdb to the late 2010s). Turning to the overall study: An earlier analysis of some 550 of the donors reported approximately 290 Gb of sequence data and about 100 million unique TCR beta sequences from approximately 180 million T cells. In a later genetic analysis, genome-wide SNP genotypes for 398 of the 666 donors were used, and that subset was treated as a discovery cohort. The study aimed to test whether cataloging public T cell receptors could reveal signatures of past pathogen exposure. Alongside the repertoire data, information on donor age, sex, ethnicity and CMV serostatus was compiled. Besides the first cohort of roughly 640 subjects, a separate validation cohort made up of 120 different subjects was used. Using immunosequencing, the study profiled T cell repertoires from 666 subjects and related those repertoires to cytomegalovirus serostatus. Both class I and class II loci were covered by HLA typing, at four-digit resolution. In a later analysis, previously published TCR beta repertoires from about 640 donors were re-analyzed and high-resolution HLA genotyping was added so that TCR occurrence patterns could be studied. Roughly 5 DR-DQ haplotypes were handled as single units for association and clustering, since linkage in the cohort was strong. An early release that covered approximately 600 HLA-typed donors contained approximately 320 gigabases of sequencing data and around 80 million unique TCR sequences. An earlier analysis of approximately 630 of the donors applied high-throughput TCR beta sequencing to assess whether each TCR beta V gene segment acted as functional or pseudogenic. In the later analysis, no new phenotypic data were used to find candidate immune exposures; instead, reliance was placed on TCR beta sequences and their occurrence across donors. Of the 300 to 400 genotyped donors, 65% to 90% fell in the genetic ancestry cluster associated with self-reported Caucasian donors. To predict cytomegalovirus infection status, the study combined high-throughput TCR immunosequencing, statistical association of individual TCRs with disease status, and machine learning. Across some 400 genotyped donors of the cohort, an average of roughly 250,000 unique TCR beta nucleotide sequences per donor were sequenced, and around 20% of those sequences were non-productive. All discovery cohort repertoires had been generated on a single sequencing platform. The number of donors typed differed by locus, with about 629-630 for A, B, C, DRB1 and DQB1, around 500 for DQA1, nearly 610 for DPA1, and 400 to 490 for DPB1. The full study reports these points: The cohort was sequenced for TCR beta chains only, and without alpha or paired-chain data the features that could be detected were limited. Compared with equally common non-associated chains, HLA-associated TCR beta chains in a later analysis were more clonally expanded and had lower generation probabilities. A few of the identified cytomegalovirus-associated TCR beta chains were confirmed in vitro to be specific for cytomegalovirus antigens. A later genetic analysis associated a missense DCLRE1C variant with V-gene and J-gene trimming of TCR beta chains, and an independent cohort replicated the association. A later analysis reported that several top co-occurrence clusters appeared linked to parvovirus B19, influenza, CMV and Epstein-Barr virus. In a later analysis, 15,000 to 20,000 TCR beta sequences were associated with specific HLA alleles at a false discovery rate of 0.05. Because counts were too low, under 20 rarely observed V segments, including chromosome 9 orphons, were left out of the earlier analysis of about 500 of the donors. CMV serostatus was the only immune exposure information available for the cohort. A group of highly shared sequence variants was considered likely to be a technical artifact of the sequencing pipeline. Cytomegalovirus status was reported to be diagnosed by the classifier with high specificity and sensitivity in both the original and validation cohorts. According to a later analysis, most CMV-associated TCR beta chains appeared to be HLA-restricted, and the HLA associations seemed to be driven largely by CMV exposure. Strong co-occurrence of HLA alleles, especially DR and DQ, made assigning TCR associations to individual alleles difficult. An earlier analysis of 587 of the donors showed that most TCR beta V segments appeared in productive rearrangements either about 87% or about 30% of the time, which broadly matched IMGT annotations. A further reported finding was that TCR beta sequences accurately predicted the HLA-A and HLA-B alleles for most subjects in the first cohort. Because HLA typing was unavailable for some donors at each locus, only the typed subset was used in association tests. A later analysis found that TCR association rates varied across HLA loci, with DRB1 alleles showing the most associated TCRs and HLA-C alleles the fewest. The presence/absence analyses assumed that sequencing depth was roughly uniform across donors, and that assumption may not be true. Most TCR sequences were seen in very few donors, while some public TCRs were found in many individuals. Linkage disequilibrium might explain the correlated functional status among segregating V segments, but an unknown experimental factor could not be excluded. A total of 150 to 200 TCR beta chains were listed by the study as associated with cytomegalovirus. A later genetic analysis reported fewer N-insertions in productive TCRs among donors in an Asian-associated ancestry cluster than the 666-donor mean. It was suggested by the authors that the approach could potentially be generalized to other disease states and immunological phenotypes. The 87-base-pair reads could not distinguish some IMGT-functional V segments, including TRBV6-2 and TRBV6-3, so those segments were excluded.

The sequencing sample was made of PBMCs. The TCR was taken from a woman in her sixties in good health and CMV-seropositive. The sequence joins TRBV7-3 to TRBJ1-2, with 10 bases aligning to TRBD1. CDR3 protein: CASSLTGQGDYGYTF. The nucleotide sequence is TGTGCCAGCAGCTTAACTGGACAGGGGGACTATGGCTACACCTTC.